This T cell receptor (beta chain) was identified during a study of OX40 agonist ivuxolimab in advanced cancers. The wider study: Cohort: 75% to 90% men, mean age approximately 60, aged roughly 20 to 79.

CDR3 size: 14 residues. V was clipped by 5 bases and J by 5 bases; unmatched bases: 8. Germline CDR1 reads MNHEY; CDR2 reads SVGAGI. Study-level results: CD4+ and CD8+ T cells in blood underwent clonal expansion by week 6 at 0.1 to 3.0 mg/kg. No antigen was identified for the clonally expanded peripheral T cells.

TCRdb keeps only in-frame clones here, not all; method: immunoSEQ multiplex PCR. The data contain some 30,000 clones, roughly four fifths of them seen just once; the ten biggest clones take up roughly 21%. To note about this clone: Antigen specificity is unknown.

The rearrangement joins TRBV6-5 to TRBJ2-7, with 8 bases fitting TRBD1. The specimen comprised CD4+ or CD8+ T cells sorted from blood, sampled in a trial of the OX40 agonist ivuxolimab. This TCR was sampled from an adult with an advanced solid tumor such as melanoma, head and neck, liver or kidney cancer. The CDR3 nucleotides read TGTGCCAGCAGTGAACGGACAGGGAAGAACGAGCAGTACTTC. It is translated as CASSERTGKNEQYF.